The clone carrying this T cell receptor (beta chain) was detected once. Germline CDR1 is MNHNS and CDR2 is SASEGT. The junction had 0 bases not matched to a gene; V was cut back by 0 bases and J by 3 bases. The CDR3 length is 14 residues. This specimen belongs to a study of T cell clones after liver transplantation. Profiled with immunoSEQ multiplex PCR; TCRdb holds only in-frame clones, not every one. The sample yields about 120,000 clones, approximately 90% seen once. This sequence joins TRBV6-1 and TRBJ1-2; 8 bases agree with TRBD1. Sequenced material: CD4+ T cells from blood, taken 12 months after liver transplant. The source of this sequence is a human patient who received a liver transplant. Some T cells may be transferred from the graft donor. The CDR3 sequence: CASSEATGDYGYTF. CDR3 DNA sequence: TGTGCCAGCAGTGAAGCGACAGGGGACTATGGCTACACCTTC.